This record covers a single T cell receptor (beta chain). The antigen it recognizes is unknown. Base qualities are missing; no much larger clone stands one base away. These data originate in a study of blood T cell repertoires in COVID-19 (dated by TCRdb to the early 2020s). Regarding the complete study: Samples covering the acute and convalescent phases of COVID-19 were provided by collaborators in the United States, Italy and Spain. The material from the prospective study consisted of cDNA or gDNA derived from T cells, B-cell-depleted T cells, or PBMCs. The samples were drawn from the first 160 participants of the ongoing ImmuneRACE study and from under 1,500 subjects provided by 6 global collaborators. Subjects who had been exposed to COVID-19, were actively infected with it, or had recovered from it provided the deeply sampled blood TCRbeta repertoires that made up the dataset. Nearly every sample came with metadata listing a de-identified subject ID, COVID-19 status, age in years and sex. Where available, HLA class I and class II types were taken from metadata supplied by the sample provider and were not determined by assay-based typing. The repertoires were made available in a free public database intended to serve as a resource for research on the immune response to SARS-CoV-2.

The immunoSEQ Assay, a bias-controlled multiplex PCR, was used to amplify TCRbeta CDR3 regions from genomic DNA. In the authors' own workflow: Nucleated cell counts per sample were estimated from amplification of reference gene primers within the assay. To quantify the absolute abundance of each unique TCRbeta CDR3 rearrangement, sequence reads were collapsed and filtered. For each sample, productive Simpson clonality was calculated as the square root of Simpson's diversity index across productive rearrangements. Drawn from immuneACCESS, this table holds only the in-frame rearrangements with V and J called that TCRdb kept. Clones are partly lost; checked studies trace under half to an unresolved V gene and leave the rest unexplained. D and trimming come from the DNA, and the V and J calls and clone size come from that table. Counted in this sample were roughly 100,000 clones; 60% to 85% of them appeared once. The ten largest clones capture around 7% of the sample.

Collaborating institutions collected whole blood in K2EDTA tubes following their own protocols. For TCRbeta analysis, collaborators shipped samples in one of three forms: frozen whole blood, isolated PBMCs, or DNA extracted from either of those sample types. On the study overall, not on this receptor specifically: How much clinical and demographic metadata was included differed by source and by participant, and the metadata was provided uncurated.

The trim is 0 bases for V and 8 bases for J, with a gap of 20 bases between the germline ends. The germline V gene provides CDR1 MRHNA and CDR2 SNTAGT. Including the terminal cysteine and phenylalanine, the CDR3 comprises 18 residues. The read is trimmed to its CDR3 DNA, 54 bases read in frame from base 1. This receptor was identified in a man aged 65 to 85 with acute or convalescent COVID-19. This sequence uses TRBV6-4 and TRBJ1-6; 6 matching bases give a weak D call of TRBD1. Sequencing was done on a sample of peripheral blood. CDR3 sequence: CASSDSCYGGQLDSPLHF. The nucleotide sequence reads as follows: TGTGCCAGCAGTGACTCCTGTTATGGGGGCCAGCTCGATTCACCCCTCCACTTT.